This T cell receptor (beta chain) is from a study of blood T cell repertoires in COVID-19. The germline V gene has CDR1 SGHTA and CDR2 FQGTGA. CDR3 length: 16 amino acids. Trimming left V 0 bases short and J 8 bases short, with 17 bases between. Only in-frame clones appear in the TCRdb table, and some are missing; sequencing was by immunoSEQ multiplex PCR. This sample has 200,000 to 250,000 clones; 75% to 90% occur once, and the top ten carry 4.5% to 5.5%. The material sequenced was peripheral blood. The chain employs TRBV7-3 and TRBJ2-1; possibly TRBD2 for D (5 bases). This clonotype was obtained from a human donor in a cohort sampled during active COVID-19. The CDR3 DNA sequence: TGTGCCAGCAGCTTAACCCCCGGGATGGGTACCGATGAGCAGTTCTTC. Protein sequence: CASSLTPGMGTDEQFF.